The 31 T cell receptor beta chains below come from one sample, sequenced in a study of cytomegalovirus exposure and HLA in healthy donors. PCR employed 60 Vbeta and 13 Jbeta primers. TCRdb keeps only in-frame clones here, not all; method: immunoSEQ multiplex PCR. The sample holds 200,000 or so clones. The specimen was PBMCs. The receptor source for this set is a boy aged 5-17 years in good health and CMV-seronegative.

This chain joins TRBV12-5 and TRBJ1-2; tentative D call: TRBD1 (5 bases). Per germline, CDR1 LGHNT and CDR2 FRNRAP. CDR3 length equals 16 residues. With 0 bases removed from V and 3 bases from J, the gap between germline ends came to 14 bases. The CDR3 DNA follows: TGTGCTAGTGGTTTGGTATCATCACCCAGGGACTATGGCTACACCTTC. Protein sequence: CASGLVSSPRDYGYTF.

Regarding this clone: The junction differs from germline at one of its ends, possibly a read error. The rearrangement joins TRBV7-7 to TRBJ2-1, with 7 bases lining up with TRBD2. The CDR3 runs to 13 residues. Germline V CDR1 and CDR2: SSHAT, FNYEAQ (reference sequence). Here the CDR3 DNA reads TGTGCTAGCAGCTTAGTAATGCGGGGGGAGCAGTTCTTC. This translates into CASSLVMRGEQFF.

The CDR3 DNA sequence: TGTGCCAGCAGCTTGAGTCCCAGGGAAGGAAACACCATATATTTT. This translates into CASSLSPREGNTIYF. The chain couples TRBV5-5 to TRBJ1-3, with TRBD1 as a possible D gene (5 bases). The CDR3 covers 15 residues. Germline V gene data show CDR1 as SGHKS and CDR2 as YYEKEE (reference sequence). With 1 base removed from V and 4 bases from J, the gap between germline ends came to 12 bases.

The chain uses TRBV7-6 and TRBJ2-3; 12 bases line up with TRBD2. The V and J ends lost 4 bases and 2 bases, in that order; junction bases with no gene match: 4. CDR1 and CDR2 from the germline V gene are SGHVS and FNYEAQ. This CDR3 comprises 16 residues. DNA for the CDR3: TGTGCCAGCAGCTCCGGACTAGCGGGATCCACAGATACGCAGTATTTT. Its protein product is CASSSGLAGSTDTQYF.

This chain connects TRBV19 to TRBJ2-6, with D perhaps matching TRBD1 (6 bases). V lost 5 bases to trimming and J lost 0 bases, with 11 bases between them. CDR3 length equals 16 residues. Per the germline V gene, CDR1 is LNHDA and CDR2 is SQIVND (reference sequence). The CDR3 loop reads CASSSTGYSGANVLTF. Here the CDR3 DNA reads TGTGCCAGTAGTTCTACAGGGTACTCTGGGGCCAACGTCCTGACTTTC.

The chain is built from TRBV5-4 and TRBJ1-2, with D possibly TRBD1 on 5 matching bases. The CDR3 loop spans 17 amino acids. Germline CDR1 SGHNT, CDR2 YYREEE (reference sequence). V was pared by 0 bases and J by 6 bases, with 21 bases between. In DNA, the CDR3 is TGTGCCAGCAGCTTGGATTTAGGAGTTCAGGAGGGGCATGGCTACACCTTC. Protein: CASSLDLGVQEGHGYTF.

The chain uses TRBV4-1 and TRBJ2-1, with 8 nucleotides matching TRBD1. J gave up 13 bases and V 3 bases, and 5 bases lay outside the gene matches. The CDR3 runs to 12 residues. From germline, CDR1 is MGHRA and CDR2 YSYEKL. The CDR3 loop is CASSHPDREQFF. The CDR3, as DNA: TGCGCCAGCAGCCACCCGGACAGGGAACAGTTCTTC.

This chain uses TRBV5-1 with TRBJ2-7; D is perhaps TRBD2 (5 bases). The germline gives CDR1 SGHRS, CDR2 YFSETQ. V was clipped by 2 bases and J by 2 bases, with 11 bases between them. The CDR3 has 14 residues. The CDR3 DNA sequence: TGCGCCAGCAGCTTTGGATCCGGGACCTACGAGCAGTACTTC. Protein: CASSFGSGTYEQYF.

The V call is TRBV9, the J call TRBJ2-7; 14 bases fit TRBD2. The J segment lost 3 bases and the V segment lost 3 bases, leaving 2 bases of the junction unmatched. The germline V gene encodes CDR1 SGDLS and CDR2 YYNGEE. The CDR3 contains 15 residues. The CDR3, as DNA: TGTGCCAGCAGCGCCGGGACTAGCGGGGGCTACGAGCAGTACTTC. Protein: CASSAGTSGGYEQYF.

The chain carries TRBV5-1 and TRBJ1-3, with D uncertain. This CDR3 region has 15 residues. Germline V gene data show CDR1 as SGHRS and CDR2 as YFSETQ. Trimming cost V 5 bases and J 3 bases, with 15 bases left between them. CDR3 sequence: CASSKGGQIGNTIYF. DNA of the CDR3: TGCGCCAGCAGTAAGGGAGGGCAGATTGGAAACACCATATATTTT. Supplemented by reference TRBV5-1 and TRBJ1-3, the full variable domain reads KAGVTQTPRYLIKTRGQQVTLSCSPISGHRSVSWYQQTPGQGLQFLFEYFSETQRNKGNFPGRFSGRQFSNSRSEMNVSTLELGDSALYLCASSKGGQIGNTIYFGEGSWLTVV.

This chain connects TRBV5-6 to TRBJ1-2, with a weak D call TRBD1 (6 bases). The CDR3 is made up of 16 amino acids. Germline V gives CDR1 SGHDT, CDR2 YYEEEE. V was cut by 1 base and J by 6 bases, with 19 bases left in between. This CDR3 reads CASSLRGTKAMDGYTF. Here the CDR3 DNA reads TGTGCCAGCAGCTTGAGGGGGACAAAGGCTATGGATGGCTACACCTTC.

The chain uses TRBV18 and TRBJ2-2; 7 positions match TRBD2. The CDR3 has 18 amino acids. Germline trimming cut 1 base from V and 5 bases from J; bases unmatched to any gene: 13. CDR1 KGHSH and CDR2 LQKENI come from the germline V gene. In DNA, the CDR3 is TGTGCCAGCTCACCACTCACCCCCCGAGCGGGGAGTACCGGGGAGCTGTTTTTT. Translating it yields CASSPLTPRAGSTGELFF. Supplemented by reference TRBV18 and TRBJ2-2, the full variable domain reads NAGVMQNPRHLVRRRGQEARLRCSPMKGHSHVYWYRQLPEEGLKFMVYLQKENIIDESGMPKERFSAEFPKEGPSILRIQQVVRGDSAAYFCASSPLTPRAGSTGELFFGEGSRLTVL.

CDR3 in DNA: TGTGCCAGCAGCTTTAACTCGCGTTACGAGCAGTACTTC. Translation gives CASSFNSRYEQYF. The chain couples TRBV5-4 to TRBJ2-7; D gene uncertain. Germline assignment: CDR1 SGHNT and CDR2 YYREEE (reference sequence). V lost 2 bases to trimming and J lost 4 bases, with 10 bases between them. The CDR3 totals 13 residues.

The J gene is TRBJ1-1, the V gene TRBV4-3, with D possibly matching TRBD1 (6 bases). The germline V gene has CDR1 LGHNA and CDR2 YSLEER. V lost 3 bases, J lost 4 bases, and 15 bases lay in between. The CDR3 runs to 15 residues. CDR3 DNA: TGCGCCAGCAGCCAGGGGACAATGGGGAGCACTGAAGCTTTCTTT. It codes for CASSQGTMGSTEAFF.

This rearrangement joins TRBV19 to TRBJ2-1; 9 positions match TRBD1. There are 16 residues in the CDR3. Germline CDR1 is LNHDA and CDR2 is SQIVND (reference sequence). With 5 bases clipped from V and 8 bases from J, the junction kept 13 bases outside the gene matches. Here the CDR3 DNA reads TGTGCCAGTAGTCGCACTCACAGGGGGCGCGTCGATGAGCAGTTCTTC. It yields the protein CASSRTHRGRVDEQFF.

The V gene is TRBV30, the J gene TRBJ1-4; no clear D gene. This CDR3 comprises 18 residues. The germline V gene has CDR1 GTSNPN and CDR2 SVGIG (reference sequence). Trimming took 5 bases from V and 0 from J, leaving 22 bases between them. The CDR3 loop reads CAWYRTGFNLATNEKLFF. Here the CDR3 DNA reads TGTGCCTGGTACAGAACGGGATTCAATCTTGCAACTAATGAAAAACTGTTTTTT.

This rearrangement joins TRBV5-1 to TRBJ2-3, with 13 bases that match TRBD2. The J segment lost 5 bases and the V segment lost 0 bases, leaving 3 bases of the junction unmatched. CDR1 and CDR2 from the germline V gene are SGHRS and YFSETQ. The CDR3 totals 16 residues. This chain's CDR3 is CASSLARLAGGDTQYF. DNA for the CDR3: TGCGCCAGCAGCTTGGCCAGACTAGCGGGGGGAGATACGCAGTATTTT.

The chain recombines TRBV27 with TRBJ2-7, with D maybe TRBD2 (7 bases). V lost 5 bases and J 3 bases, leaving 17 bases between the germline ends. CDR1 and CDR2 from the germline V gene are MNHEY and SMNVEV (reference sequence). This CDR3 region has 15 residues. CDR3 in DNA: TGTGCCAGCAGTCTAAGAGGGGGGGGCCGCTACGAGCAGTACTTC. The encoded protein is CASSLRGGGRYEQYF.

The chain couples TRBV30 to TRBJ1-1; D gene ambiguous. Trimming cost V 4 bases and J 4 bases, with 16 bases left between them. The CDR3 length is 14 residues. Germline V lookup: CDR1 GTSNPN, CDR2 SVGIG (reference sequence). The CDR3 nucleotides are TGTGCCTGGATCGCTGACTATTCGGGCACTGAAGCTTTCTTT. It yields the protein CAWIADYSGTEAFF.

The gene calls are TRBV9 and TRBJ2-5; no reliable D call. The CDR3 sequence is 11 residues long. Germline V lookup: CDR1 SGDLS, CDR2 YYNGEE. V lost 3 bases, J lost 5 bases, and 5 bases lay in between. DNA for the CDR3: TGTGCCAGCAGCGCCGGTGAGACCCAGTACTTC. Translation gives CASSAGETQYF.

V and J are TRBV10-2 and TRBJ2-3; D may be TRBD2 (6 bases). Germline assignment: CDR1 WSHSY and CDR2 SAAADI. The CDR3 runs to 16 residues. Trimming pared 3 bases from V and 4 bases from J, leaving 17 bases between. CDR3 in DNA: TGCGCCAGCAGTGAAGAAACTAGCCCCGGTGCAGATACGCAGTATTTT. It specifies CASSEETSPGADTQYF.

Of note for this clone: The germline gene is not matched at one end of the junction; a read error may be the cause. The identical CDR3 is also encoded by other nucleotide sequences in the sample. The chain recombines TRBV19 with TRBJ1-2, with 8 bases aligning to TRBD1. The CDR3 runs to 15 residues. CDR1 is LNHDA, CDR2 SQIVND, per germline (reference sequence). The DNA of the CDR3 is TGTGCCAGCAGTATCGGTACAGGGGGAACTTATGGCTACACCTTC. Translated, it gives CASSIGTGGTYGYTF.

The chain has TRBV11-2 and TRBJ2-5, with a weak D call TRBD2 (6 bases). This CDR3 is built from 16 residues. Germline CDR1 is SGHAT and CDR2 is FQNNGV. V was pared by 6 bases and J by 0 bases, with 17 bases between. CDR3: CASSYEGLLYQETQYF. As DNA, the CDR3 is TGTGCCAGCAGTTACGAGGGACTTCTGTACCAAGAGACCCAGTACTTC. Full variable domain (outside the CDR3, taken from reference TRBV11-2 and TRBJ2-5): EAGVAQSPRYKIIEKRQSVAFWCNPISGHATLYWYQQILGQGPKLLIQFQNNGVVDDSQLPKDRFSAERLKGVDSTLKIQPAKLEDSAVYLCASSYEGLLYQETQYFGPGTRLLVL.

The DNA of the CDR3 is TGTGCCAGCAGCGTAGGCGCTAACTATGGCTACACCTTC. The encoded protein is CASSVGANYGYTF. The V gene is TRBV9, the J gene TRBJ1-2; D remains ambiguous. Germline loops: CDR1 SGDLS, CDR2 YYNGEE. The CDR3 has 13 amino acids. With 0 bases removed from V and 0 bases from J, the gap between germline ends came to 3 bases.

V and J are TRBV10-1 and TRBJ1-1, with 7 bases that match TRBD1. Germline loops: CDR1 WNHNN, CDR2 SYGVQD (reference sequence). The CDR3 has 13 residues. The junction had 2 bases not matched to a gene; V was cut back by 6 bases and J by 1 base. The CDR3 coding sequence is TGCGCCAGCAGCCGGGACAGGAACACTGAAGCTTTCTTT. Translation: CASSRDRNTEAFF.

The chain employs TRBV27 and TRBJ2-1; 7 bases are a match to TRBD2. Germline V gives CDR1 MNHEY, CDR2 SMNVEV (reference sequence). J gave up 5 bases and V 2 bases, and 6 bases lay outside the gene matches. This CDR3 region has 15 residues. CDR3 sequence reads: CASSLGGGLNNEQFF. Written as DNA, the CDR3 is TGTGCCAGCAGTTTAGGCGGGGGTTTGAACAATGAGCAGTTCTTC.

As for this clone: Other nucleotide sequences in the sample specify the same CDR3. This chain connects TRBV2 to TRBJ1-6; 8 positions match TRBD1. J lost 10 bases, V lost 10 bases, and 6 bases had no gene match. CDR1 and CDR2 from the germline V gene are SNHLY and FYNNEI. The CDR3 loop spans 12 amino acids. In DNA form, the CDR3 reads TGTGCCATAGGACAGGGCGGATCACCCCTCCACTTT. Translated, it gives CAIGQGGSPLHF.

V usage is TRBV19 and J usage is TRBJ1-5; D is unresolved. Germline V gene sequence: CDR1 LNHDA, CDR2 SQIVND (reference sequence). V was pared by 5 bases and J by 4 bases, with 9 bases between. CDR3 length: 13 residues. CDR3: CASSLRGNQPQHF. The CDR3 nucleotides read TGTGCCAGTAGTCTTCGGGGTAATCAGCCCCAGCATTTT.

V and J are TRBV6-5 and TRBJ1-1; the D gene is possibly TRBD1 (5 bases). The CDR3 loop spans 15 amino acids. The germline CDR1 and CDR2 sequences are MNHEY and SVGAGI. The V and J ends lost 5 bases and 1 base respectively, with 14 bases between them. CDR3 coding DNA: TGTGCCAGCAGTCCCCGGGAGGGGACGAACACTGAAGCTTTCTTT. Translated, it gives CASSPREGTNTEAFF.

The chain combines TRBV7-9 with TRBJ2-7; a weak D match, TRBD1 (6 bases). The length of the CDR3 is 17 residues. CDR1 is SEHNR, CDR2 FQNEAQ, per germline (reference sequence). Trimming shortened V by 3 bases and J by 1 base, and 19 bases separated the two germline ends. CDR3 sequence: CASSLNPRQEISYEQYF. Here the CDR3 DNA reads TGTGCCAGCAGCTTGAACCCTCGACAGGAGATATCCTACGAGCAGTACTTC.

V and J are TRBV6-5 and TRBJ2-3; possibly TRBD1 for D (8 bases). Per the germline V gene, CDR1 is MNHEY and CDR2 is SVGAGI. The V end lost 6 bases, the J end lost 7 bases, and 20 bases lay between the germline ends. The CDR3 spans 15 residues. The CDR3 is CASRSKQGGSNTQYF. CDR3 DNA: TGTGCCAGCAGGTCGAAACAGGGGGGGTCGAATACGCAGTATTTT.